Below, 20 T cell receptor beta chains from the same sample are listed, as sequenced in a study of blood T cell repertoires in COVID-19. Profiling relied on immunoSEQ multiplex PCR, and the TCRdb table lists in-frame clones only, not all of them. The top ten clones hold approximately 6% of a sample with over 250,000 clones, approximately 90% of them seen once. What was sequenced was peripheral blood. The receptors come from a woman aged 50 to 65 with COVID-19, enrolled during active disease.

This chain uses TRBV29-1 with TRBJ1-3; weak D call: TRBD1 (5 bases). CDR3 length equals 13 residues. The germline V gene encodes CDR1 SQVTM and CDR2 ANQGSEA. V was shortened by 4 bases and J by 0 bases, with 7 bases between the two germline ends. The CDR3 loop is CSVVTDSGNTIYF. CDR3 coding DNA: TGCAGCGTTGTGACAGACTCTGGAAACACCATATATTTT.

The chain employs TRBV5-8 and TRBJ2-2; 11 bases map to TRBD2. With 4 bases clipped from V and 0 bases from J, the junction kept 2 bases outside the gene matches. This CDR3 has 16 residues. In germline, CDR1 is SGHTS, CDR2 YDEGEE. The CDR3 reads CASSPGLAANTGELFF. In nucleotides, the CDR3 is TGTGCCAGCAGCCCGGGACTAGCGGCGAACACCGGGGAGCTGTTTTTT.

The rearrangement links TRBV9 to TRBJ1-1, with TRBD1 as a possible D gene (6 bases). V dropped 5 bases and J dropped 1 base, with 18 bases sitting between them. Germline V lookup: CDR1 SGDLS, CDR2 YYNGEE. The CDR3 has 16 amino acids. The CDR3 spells CASSDRSGGWNTEAFF. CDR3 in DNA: TGTGCCAGCAGTGACAGGTCGGGGGGCTGGAACACTGAAGCTTTCTTT.

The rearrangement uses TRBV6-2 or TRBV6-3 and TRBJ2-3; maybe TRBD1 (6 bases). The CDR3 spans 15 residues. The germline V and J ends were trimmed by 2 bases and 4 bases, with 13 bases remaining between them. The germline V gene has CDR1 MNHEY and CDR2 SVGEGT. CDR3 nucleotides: TGTGCCAGCAGTTACGTTAGGGGGAGAGCAGATACGCAGTATTTT. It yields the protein CASSYVRGRADTQYF.

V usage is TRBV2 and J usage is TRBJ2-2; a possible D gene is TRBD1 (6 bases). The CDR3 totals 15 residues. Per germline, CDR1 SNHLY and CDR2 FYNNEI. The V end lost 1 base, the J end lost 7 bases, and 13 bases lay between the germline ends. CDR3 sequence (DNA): TGTGCCAGCAGTGAAGTGTCAGGGGTTATCGGGGAGCTGTTTTTT. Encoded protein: CASSEVSGVIGELFF. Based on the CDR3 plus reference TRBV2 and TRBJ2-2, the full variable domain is EPEVTQTPSHQVTQMGQEVILRCVPISNHLYFYWYRQILGQKVEFLVSFYNNEISEKSEIFDDQFSVERPDGSNFTLKIRSTKLEDSAMYFCASSEVSGVIGELFFGEGSRLTVL.

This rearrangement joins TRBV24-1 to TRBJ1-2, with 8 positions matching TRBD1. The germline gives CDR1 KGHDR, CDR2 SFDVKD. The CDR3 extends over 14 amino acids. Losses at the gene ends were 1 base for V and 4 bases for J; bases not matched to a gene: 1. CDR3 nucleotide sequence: TGTGCCACCAGTGATTTTGGGACAGGCTATGGCTACACCTTC. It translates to CATSDFGTGYGYTF.

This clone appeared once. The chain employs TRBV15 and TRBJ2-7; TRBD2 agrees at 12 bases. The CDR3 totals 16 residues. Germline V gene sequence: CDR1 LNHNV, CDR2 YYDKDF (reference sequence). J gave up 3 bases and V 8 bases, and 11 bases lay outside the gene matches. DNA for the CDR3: TGTGCCACCGAGGAGACTAGCGGGAGTCTAGGCTACGAGCAGTACTTC. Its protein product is CATEETSGSLGYEQYF.

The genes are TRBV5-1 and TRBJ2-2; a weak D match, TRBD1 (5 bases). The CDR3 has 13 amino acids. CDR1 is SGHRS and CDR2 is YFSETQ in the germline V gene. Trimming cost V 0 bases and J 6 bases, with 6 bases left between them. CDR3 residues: CASSLVGPGELFF. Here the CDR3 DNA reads TGCGCCAGCAGCTTGGTGGGGCCCGGGGAGCTGTTTTTT.

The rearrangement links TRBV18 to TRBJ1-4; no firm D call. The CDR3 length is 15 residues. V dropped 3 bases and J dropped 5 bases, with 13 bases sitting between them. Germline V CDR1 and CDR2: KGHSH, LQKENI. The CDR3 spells CASSPPSLYNEKLFF. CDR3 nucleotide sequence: TGTGCCAGCTCACCGCCGTCCCTCTACAATGAAAAACTGTTTTTT.

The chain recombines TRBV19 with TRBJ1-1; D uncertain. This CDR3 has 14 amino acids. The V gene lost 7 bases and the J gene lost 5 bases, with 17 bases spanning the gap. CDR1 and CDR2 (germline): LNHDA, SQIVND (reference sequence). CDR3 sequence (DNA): TGTGCCAGTACCCCGGGCCGGGGTCTGACTGAAGCTTTCTTT. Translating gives CASTPGRGLTEAFF.

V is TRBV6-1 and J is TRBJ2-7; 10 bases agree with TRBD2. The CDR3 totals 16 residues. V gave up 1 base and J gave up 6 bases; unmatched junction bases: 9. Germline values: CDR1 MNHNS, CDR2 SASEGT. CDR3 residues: CASSEGSSGRFSEQYF. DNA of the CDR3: TGTGCCAGCAGTGAAGGAAGTAGCGGGAGGTTTTCCGAGCAGTACTTC.

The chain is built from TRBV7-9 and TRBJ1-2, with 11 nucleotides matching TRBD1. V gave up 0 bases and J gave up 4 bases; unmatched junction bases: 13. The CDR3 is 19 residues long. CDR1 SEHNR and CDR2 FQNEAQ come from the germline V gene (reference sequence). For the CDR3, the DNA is TGTGCCAGCAGCTTAGCGAATCCGGGACAGGGGGGTCGTATCTATGGCTACACCTTC. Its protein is CASSLANPGQGGRIYGYTF.

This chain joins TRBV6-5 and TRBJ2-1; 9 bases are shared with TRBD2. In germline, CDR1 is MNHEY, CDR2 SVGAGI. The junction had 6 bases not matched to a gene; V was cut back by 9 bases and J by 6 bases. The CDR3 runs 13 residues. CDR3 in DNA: TGTGCCAGTCTAGCGGGAATGGGCAATGAGCAGTTCTTC. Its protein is CASLAGMGNEQFF.

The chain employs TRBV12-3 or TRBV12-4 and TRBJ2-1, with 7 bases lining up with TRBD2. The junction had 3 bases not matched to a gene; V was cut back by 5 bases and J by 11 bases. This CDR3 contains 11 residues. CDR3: CASSPGTKQFF. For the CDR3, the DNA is TGTGCCAGCAGTCCCGGGACTAAGCAGTTCTTC.

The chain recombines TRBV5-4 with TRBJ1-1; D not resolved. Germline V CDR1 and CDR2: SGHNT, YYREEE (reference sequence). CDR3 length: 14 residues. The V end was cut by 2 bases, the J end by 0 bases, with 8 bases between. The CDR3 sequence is CASSFDAVNTEAFF. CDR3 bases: TGTGCCAGCAGCTTCGATGCGGTGAACACTGAAGCTTTCTTT.

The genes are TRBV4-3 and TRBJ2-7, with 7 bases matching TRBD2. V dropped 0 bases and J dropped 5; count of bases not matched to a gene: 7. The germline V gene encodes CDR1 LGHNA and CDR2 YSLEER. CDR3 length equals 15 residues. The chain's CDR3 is CASSQDWGEGNEQYF. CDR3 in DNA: TGCGCCAGCAGCCAAGACTGGGGGGAGGGGAACGAGCAGTACTTC.

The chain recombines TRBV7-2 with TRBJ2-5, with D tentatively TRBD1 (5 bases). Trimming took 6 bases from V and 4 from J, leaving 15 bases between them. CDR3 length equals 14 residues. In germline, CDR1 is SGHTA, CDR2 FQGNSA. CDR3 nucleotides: TGTGCCAGCAGTTCCCGAAGGGGCGGAGAGACCCAGTACTTC. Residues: CASSSRRGGETQYF.

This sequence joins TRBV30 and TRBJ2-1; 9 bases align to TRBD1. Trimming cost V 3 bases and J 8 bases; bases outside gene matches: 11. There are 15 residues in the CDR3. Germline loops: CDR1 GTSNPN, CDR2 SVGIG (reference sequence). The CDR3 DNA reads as TGTGCCTGGAGCTACGGACAGGGGAGAGGGTATGAGCAGTTCTTC. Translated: CAWSYGQGRGYEQFF.

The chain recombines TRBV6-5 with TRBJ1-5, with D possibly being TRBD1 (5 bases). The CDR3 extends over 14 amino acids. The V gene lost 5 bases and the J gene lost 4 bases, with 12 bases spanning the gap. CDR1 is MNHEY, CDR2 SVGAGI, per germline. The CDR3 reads CASSRQGSNQPQHF. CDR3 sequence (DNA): TGTGCCAGCAGTCGTCAGGGATCTAATCAGCCCCAGCATTTT.

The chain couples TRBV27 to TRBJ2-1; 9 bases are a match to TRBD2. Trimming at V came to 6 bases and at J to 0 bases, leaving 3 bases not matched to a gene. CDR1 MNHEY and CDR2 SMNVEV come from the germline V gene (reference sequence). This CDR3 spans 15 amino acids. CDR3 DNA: TGTGCCAGCAGACGACTAGCGGCCTCCTACAATGAGCAGTTCTTC. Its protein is CASRRLAASYNEQFF.